The rows below give T cell receptor beta chains drawn from one sample of a study of cytomegalovirus exposure and HLA in healthy donors. Measured with immunoSEQ multiplex PCR; TCRdb has only the in-frame clones, and not every one. The data show about 52,000 clones, less than 70% seen once. The sample consisted of PBMCs. Receptors originate from a human donor in good health. The CDR3 runs from the conserved cysteine through the conserved F or W. A D gene is named only where the DNA matches it firmly. A row's size may be missing; if present it is once, few, many or a size class.

CDR3 length	V gene	clone size	D gene	J gene	CDR3 DNA	CDR3 protein
12	TRBV10-3	few	NA	TRBJ1-2	TGTGCCATCCACGAAACAGCCTATGGCTACACCTTC	CAIHETAYGYTF
14	TRBV7-9	NA	TRBD1	TRBJ1-1	TGTGCCAGCAGCACAGGGACAGGGAACACTGAAGCTTTCTTT	CASSTGTGNTEAFF
11	TRBV5-1	few	NA	TRBJ1-2	TGCGCCAGCGACGGCGGGGCCGGCTACACCTTC	CASDGGAGYTF
13	TRBV6-5	NA	NA	TRBJ1-6	TGTGCCAGCGAACTACCCTCCTATTCACCCCTCCACTTT	CASELPSYSPLHF
15	TRBV19	NA	TRBD2	TRBJ2-3	TGTGCCAGTAACGGACTAGCGGGGGGTGCAGATACGCAGTATTTT	CASNGLAGGADTQYF
17	TRBV2	NA	NA	TRBJ1-6	TGTGCCAGCAGTGAAGGGGGGCTTAGCTCCTATAATTCACCCCTCCACTTT	CASSEGGLSSYNSPLHF
13	TRBV29-1	few	TRBD1	TRBJ1-5	TGCAGCGCCGAACAGGGGGACGGTCAGCCCCAGCATTTT	CSAEQGDGQPQHF
14	TRBV5-1	few	NA	TRBJ2-2	TGCGCCAGCAGCTCTGTCAGTCTGTCAGGGGAGCTGTTTTTT	CASSSVSLSGELFF
16	TRBV9	few	TRBD2	TRBJ2-7	TGTGCCAGCAGCGTAGCAGATGGCGGGGGGGTCTACGAGCAGTACTTC	CASSVADGGGVYEQYF
13	TRBV6-5	NA	NA	TRBJ1-5	TGTGCCAGCCCCCAGGCACTAGAACAGCCCCAGCATTTT	CASPQALEQPQHF
14	TRBV5-1	NA	NA	TRBJ2-5	TGCGCCAGCAGCCCCCGGGGGATCCAAGAGACCCAGTACTTC	CASSPRGIQETQYF
14	TRBV5-1	NA	NA	TRBJ1-4	TGCGCCAGCAGCTTCTCAAACGCGGGTGAAAAACTGTTTTTT	CASSFSNAGEKLFF
14	TRBV10-2	NA	TRBD2	TRBJ2-1	TGCGCCAGCAGCAAGACTAGCGGGGGCTATGAGCAGTTCTTC	CASSKTSGGYEQFF
14	TRBV9	NA	TRBD1	TRBJ1-3	TGTGCCAGCAGCGTCGGACAGGGGGGAAACACCATATATTTT	CASSVGQGGNTIYF
15	TRBV18	few	TRBD1	TRBJ1-3	TGTGCCAGCTCAACGCGACAGGGGGAAGGAAACACCATATATTTT	CASSTRQGEGNTIYF
14	TRBV5-1	NA	NA	TRBJ2-5	TGCGCCAGCAGCTTGGATGGACAGATGGAGACCCAGTACTTC	CASSLDGQMETQYF
14	TRBV11-2	NA	NA	TRBJ2-3	TGTGCCAGCAGACCGTGGGACTTCACAGATACGCAGTATTTT	CASRPWDFTDTQYF
19	TRBV4-2	NA	TRBD1	TRBJ1-1	TGTGCCAGCAGCCATGGGACAGCCGATAACGGTCTCATGAACACTGAAGCTTTCTTT	CASSHGTADNGLMNTEAFF
13	TRBV5-1	NA	NA	TRBJ2-7	TGCGCCAGCAGCTTGGACAGGTCCTACGAGCAGTACTTC	CASSLDRSYEQYF
15	TRBV5-1	few	NA	TRBJ1-1	TGCGCCAGCAGCGATATGGTGGAGATGAACACTGAAGCTTTCTTT	CASSDMVEMNTEAFF
17	TRBV10-1	NA	NA	TRBJ1-1	TGCGCCAGCAGTGAGAAACCTGCGAGGCCAGTGGGCACTGAAGCTTTCTTT	CASSEKPARPVGTEAFF
14	TRBV6-5	few	TRBD1	TRBJ1-2	TGTGCCAGCAGTTTTACCGACAGGGAAAGCGGCTACACCTTC	CASSFTDRESGYTF
14	TRBV11-2	NA	NA	TRBJ1-1	TGTGCCAGCAGTTCCCAGGGAGGCAGAACTGAAGCTTTCTTT	CASSSQGGRTEAFF
15	TRBV15	NA	NA	TRBJ2-1	TGTGCCACCAGCATAGACCGGGACACCTACAATGAGCAGTTCTTC	CATSIDRDTYNEQFF
16	TRBV5-1	NA	TRBD1	TRBJ1-6	TGCGCCAGCAGCTCGCCGACAGGGTCCCCCAATTCACCCCTCCACTTT	CASSSPTGSPNSPLHF
15	TRBV4-1	NA	TRBD1	TRBJ1-5	TGCGCCAGCAGCCAAGAGGACAGGGGGAATCAGCCCCAGCATTTT	CASSQEDRGNQPQHF
16	TRBV10-1	NA	NA	TRBJ2-3	TGCGCCAGCAGTGAGTTAGGGGGGGGGAGCACAGATACGCAGTATTTT	CASSELGGGSTDTQYF
14	TRBV6-5	few	TRBD1	TRBJ1-5	TGTGCCAGCAGACACCGGGACAGAATTCAGCCCCAGCATTTT	CASRHRDRIQPQHF
14	TRBV19	NA	NA	TRBJ1-2	TGTGCCAGTAGGCAGACATTGGGGCTATATGGCTACACCTTC	CASRQTLGLYGYTF